Below, 10 T cell receptor beta chains from the same sample are listed, as sequenced in a study of blood T cells in healthy people across ages. A second 7 to 11 cycle PCR used barcoded and J-beta primers. One entry per CDR3 protein results from TCRdb running MiXCR on the 5' RACE reads. The table includes roughly 1.7 million distinct CDR3 sequences, about 31% detected once. The sample consisted of blood. The receptors stem from a young woman in good health.

This clonotype has a single count. V gene TRBV25-1 combines with J gene TRBJ2-7; possible D gene TRBD1, 6 bases. Trimming pared 1 base from V and 2 bases from J, leaving 12 bases between. CDR1 and CDR2 from the germline V gene are MGHDK and SYGVNS. There are 15 residues in the CDR3. CDR3 DNA sequence: TGTGCCAGCAGTGAATCCATAGGGGACACCTACGAGCAGTACTTC. This sequence encodes CASSESIGDTYEQYF.

This clonotype appeared once. This chain connects TRBV2 to TRBJ2-5; 9 bases align to TRBD1. The DNA end is more similar to TRBJ2-7, so the J call may be wrong. Germline V lookup: CDR1 SNHLY, CDR2 FYNNEI. The CDR3 consists of 17 residues. The CDR3 bases are TGTGCCAGCAATGGGGGTACCGTTAGGACAGGGGCCTACGAGCAGTACTTC. Amino acid sequence: CASNGGTVRTGAYEQYF.

The chain has TRBV6-1 and TRBJ2-5; 8 bases match TRBD1. CDR1 MNHNS and CDR2 SASEGT come from the germline V gene. The ends lost 5 bases at V and 7 bases at J; junction bases unmatched: 9. This CDR3 has 14 residues. This chain's CDR3 is CASSKDRVKGTQYF. The DNA of the CDR3 is TGTGCCAGCAGTAAGGACAGGGTAAAGGGGACCCAGTACTTC.

This clonotype was observed a few times. The V call is TRBV28, the J call TRBJ2-5; no reliable D call. V was cut by 5 bases and J by 13 bases, with 20 bases left in between. CDR1 and CDR2 (germline): MDHEN, SYDVKM. This CDR3 contains 13 residues. CDR3 DNA: TGTGCCAGCAGTCCACCCTCCGGTTGGGTGTGGTACTTC. Translation gives CASSPPSGWVWYF.

The J gene is TRBJ2-6, the V gene TRBV9, with D hard to call. Trimming left V 3 bases short and J 8 bases short, with 6 bases between. This CDR3 region has 12 residues. Germline V gene lookup returns CDR1 SGDLS and CDR2 YYNGEE. The CDR3 nucleotides read TGTGCCAGCAGCGGTGACTCCAACGTCCTGACTTTC. It specifies CASSGDSNVLTF.

This clonotype was detected a few times. The chain couples TRBV4-1 to TRBJ1-4; the D is unclear. The CDR3 is 13 residues long. Trimming cost V 0 bases and J 11 bases, with 10 bases left between them. Germline lookup yields CDR1 MGHRA and CDR2 YSYEKL. The CDR3 bases are TGCGCCAGCAGCCAAGATGGGGTTGTGAAACTGTTTTTT. This sequence encodes CASSQDGVVKLFF.

This clonotype was recorded a few times. The V call is TRBV19, the J call TRBJ2-7, with D maybe TRBD1 (6 bases). V was shortened by 4 bases and J by 3 bases, with 16 bases between the two germline ends. Per germline, CDR1 LNHDA and CDR2 SQIVND (reference sequence). The CDR3 consists of 15 residues. The CDR3, as DNA: TGTGCCAGTAGTAAACAGGGTAAAGGTCTCTACGAGCAGTACTTC. It specifies CASSKQGKGLYEQYF.

This clonotype was detected only a few times. This chain connects TRBV7-8 to TRBJ2-4, with no clear D. From germline, CDR1 is SGHVS and CDR2 FQNEAQ. Trimming cost V 6 bases and J 7 bases, with 16 bases left between them. This CDR3 has 14 amino acids. As DNA, the CDR3 is TGTGCCAGCAGATCCTTCCCGTCTGGGAACATTCAGTACTTC. Its protein product is CASRSFPSGNIQYF.

The chain couples TRBV5-1 to TRBJ1-5; 7 bases map to TRBD1. Germline V lookup: CDR1 SGHRS, CDR2 YFSETQ. This CDR3 contains 17 residues. V dropped 0 bases and J dropped 4; count of bases not matched to a gene: 10. The CDR3 coding sequence is TGCGCCAGCAGCTTGGTAGGAAAGGACAGGACTAATCAGCCCCAGCATTTT. It is translated as CASSLVGKDRTNQPQHF.

A few counts support this clonotype. The chain has TRBV7-9 and TRBJ2-6; perhaps TRBD1 as D (6 bases). The CDR3 extends over 17 amino acids. V lost 5 bases and J 0 bases, leaving 14 bases between the germline ends. Germline CDR1 reads SEHNR; CDR2 reads FQNEAQ (reference sequence). Written as DNA, the CDR3 is TGTGCCAGCAGCGGAGAGACAGGCCACTCTGGGGCCAACGTCCTGACTTTC. Protein sequence: CASSGETGHSGANVLTF. Together with reference TRBV7-9 and TRBJ2-6, the CDR3 gives the full variable domain: DTGVSQNPRHKITKRGQNVTFRCDPISEHNRLYWYRQTLGQGPEFLTYFQNEAQLEKSRLLSDRFSAERPKGSFSTLEIQRTEQGDSAMYLCASSGETGHSGANVLTFGAGSRLTVL.